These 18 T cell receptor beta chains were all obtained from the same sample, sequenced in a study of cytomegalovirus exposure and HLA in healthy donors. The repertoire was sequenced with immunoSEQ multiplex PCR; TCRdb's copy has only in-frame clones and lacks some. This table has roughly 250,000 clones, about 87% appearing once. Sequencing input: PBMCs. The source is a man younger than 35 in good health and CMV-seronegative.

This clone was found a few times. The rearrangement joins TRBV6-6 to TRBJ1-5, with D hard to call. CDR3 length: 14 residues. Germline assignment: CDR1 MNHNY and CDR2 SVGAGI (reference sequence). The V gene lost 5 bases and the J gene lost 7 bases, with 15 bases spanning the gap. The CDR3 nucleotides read TGTGCCAGCAGTAAGCCGACACTAGGCCAGCCCCAGCATTTT. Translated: CASSKPTLGQPQHF.

In DNA, the CDR3 is TGCGCCAGCAGCCCCGGAGGGCTAGCGGGAGCAGGTGAGCAGTACTTC. It codes for CASSPGGLAGAGEQYF. This chain joins TRBV5-1 and TRBJ2-7; 10 nucleotides agree with TRBD2. The germline gives CDR1 SGHRS, CDR2 YFSETQ. J gave up 7 bases and V 4 bases, and 14 bases lay outside the gene matches. This CDR3 has 16 residues.

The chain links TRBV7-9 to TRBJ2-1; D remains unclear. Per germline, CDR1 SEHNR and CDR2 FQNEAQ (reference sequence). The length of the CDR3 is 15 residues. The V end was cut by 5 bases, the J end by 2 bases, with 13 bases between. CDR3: CASSRDISAYNEQFF. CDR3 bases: TGTGCCAGCAGCCGAGACATCTCCGCCTACAATGAGCAGTTCTTC. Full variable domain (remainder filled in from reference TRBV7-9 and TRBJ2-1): DTGVSQNPRHKITKRGQNVTFRCDPISEHNRLYWYRQTLGQGPEFLTYFQNEAQLEKSRLLSDRFSAERPKGSFSTLEIQRTEQGDSAMYLCASSRDISAYNEQFFGPGTRLTVL.

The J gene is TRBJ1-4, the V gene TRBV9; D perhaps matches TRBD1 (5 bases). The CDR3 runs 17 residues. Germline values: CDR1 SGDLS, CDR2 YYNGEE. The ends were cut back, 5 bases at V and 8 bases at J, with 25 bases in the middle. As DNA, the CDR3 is TGTGCCAGCAGAGGTGTCGGGACGGGGGGGTGGAGGGAAAAACTGTTTTTT. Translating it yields CASRGVGTGGWREKLFF.

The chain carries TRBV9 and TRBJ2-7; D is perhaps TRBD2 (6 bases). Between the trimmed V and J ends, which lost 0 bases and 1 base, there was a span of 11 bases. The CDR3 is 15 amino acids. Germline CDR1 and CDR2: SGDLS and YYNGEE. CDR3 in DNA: TGTGCCAGCAGCGTAGAGGGCGGGGATTCCTACGAGCAGTACTTC. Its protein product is CASSVEGGDSYEQYF.

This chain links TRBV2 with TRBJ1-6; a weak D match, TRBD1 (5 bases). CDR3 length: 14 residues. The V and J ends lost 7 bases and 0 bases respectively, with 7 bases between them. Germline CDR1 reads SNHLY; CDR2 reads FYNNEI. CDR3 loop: CASNQGSYNSPLHF. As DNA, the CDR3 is TGTGCCAGCAACCAGGGCTCCTATAATTCACCCCTCCACTTT.

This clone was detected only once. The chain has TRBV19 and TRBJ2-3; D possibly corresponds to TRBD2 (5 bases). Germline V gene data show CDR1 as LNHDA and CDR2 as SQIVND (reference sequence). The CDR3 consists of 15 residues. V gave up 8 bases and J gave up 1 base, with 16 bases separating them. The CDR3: CASARSATRTDTQYF. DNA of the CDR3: TGTGCCAGTGCCCGTAGCGCGACCCGCACAGATACGCAGTATTTT.

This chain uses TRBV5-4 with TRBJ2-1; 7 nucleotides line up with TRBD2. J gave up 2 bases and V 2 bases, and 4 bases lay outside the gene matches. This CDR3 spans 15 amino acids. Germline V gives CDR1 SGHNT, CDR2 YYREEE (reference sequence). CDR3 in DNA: TGTGCCAGCAGCTTCCGCGGGAGACCCTACAATGAGCAGTTCTTC. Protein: CASSFRGRPYNEQFF.

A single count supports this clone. CDR3 sequence: CASSVDWGSASGYNEQFF. The CDR3 DNA is TGTGCCAGCAGCGTAGATTGGGGGTCGGCTAGCGGTTACAATGAGCAGTTCTTC. The J gene is TRBJ2-1, the V gene TRBV9; TRBD2 matches at 7 bases. Germline V gives CDR1 SGDLS, CDR2 YYNGEE. Trimming at V came to 0 bases and at J to 4 bases, leaving 13 bases not matched to a gene. This CDR3 comprises 18 residues. Variable domain in full (rest from reference TRBV9 and TRBJ2-1): DSGVTQTPKHLITATGQRVTLRCSPRSGDLSVYWYQQSLDQGLQFLIQYYNGEERAKGNILERFSAQQFPDLHSELNLSSLELGDSALYFCASSVDWGSASGYNEQFFGPGTRLTVL.

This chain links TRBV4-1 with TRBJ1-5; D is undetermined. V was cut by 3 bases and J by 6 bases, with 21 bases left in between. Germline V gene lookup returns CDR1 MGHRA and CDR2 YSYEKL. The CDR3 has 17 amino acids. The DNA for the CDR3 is TGCGCCAGCAGCCATCCTTCTAAGTCTTCGGGGAGTCAGCCCCAGCATTTT. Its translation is CASSHPSKSSGSQPQHF.

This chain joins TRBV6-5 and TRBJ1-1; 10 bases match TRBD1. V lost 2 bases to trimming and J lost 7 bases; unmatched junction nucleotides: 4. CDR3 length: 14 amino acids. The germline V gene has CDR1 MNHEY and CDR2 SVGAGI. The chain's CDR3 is CASSYGTGAREAFF. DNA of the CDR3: TGTGCCAGCAGTTACGGGACAGGGGCTCGTGAAGCTTTCTTT.

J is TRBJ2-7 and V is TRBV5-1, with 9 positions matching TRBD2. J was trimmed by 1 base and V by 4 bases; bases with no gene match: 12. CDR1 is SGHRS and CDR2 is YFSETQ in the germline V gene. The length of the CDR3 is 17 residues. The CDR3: CASSRGTSRELSYEQYF. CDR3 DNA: TGCGCCAGCAGCCGAGGGACTAGCCGGGAGCTGTCCTACGAGCAGTACTTC.

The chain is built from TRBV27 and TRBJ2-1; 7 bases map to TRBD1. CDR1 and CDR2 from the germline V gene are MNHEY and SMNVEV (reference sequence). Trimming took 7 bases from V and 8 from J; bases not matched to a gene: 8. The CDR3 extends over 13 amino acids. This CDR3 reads CASTLYRGHEQFF. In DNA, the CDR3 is TGTGCCAGCACTCTATACAGGGGCCATGAGCAGTTCTTC.

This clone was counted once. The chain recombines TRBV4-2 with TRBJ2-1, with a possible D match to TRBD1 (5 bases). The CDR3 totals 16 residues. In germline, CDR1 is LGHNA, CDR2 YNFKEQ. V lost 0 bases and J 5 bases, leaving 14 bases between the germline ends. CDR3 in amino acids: CASSQDKGWGNNEQFF. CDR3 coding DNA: TGTGCCAGCAGCCAAGATAAGGGATGGGGCAACAATGAGCAGTTCTTC.

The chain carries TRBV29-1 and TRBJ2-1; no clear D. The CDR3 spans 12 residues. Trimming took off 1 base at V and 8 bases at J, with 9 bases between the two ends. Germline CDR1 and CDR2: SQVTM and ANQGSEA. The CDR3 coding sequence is TGCAGCGTTGAAGGTGTGGCGGATGAGCAGTTCTTC. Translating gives CSVEGVADEQFF.

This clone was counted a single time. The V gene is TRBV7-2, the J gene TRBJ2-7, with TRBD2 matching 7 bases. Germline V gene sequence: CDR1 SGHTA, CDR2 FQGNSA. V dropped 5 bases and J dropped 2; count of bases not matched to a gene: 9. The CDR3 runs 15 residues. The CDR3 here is CASSPLAGVPYEQYF. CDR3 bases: TGTGCCAGCAGCCCCCTGGCGGGGGTCCCCTACGAGCAGTACTTC.

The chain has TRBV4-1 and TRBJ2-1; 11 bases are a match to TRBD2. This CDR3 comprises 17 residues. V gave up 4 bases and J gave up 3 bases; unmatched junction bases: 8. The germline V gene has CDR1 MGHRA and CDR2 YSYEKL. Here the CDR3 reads CASSLGSLAGGYNEQFF. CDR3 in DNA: TGCGCCAGCAGCCTGGGTTCGCTAGCGGGGGGCTACAATGAGCAGTTCTTC.

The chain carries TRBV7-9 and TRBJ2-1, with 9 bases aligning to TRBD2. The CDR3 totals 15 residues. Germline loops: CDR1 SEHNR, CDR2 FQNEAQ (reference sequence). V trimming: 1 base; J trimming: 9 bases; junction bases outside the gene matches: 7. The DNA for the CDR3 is TGTGCCAGCAGCTTAGTAGCGGGGGTCCGCAGTGAGCAGTTCTTC. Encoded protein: CASSLVAGVRSEQFF.